The 31 T cell receptor beta chains reported below all come from one sample, sequenced in a study of cytomegalovirus exposure and HLA in healthy donors. 13 Jbeta primers and 60 Vbeta primers were used for the PCR. The protocol was immunoSEQ multiplex PCR, while the TCRdb copy is restricted to in-frame clones and leaves out a portion. Here the sample spans approximately 140,000 clones, about 80% being singletons. The sample was PBMCs. These receptors came from a young man in good health and CMV-seronegative.

This clone was picked up one time. The chain uses TRBV5-8 and TRBJ1-6; D is unclear. This CDR3 comprises 18 residues. Germline V gene lookup returns CDR1 SGHTS and CDR2 YDEGEE. Trimming cost V 0 bases and J 0 bases, with 13 bases left between them. CDR3 residues: CASSLEAEISSYNSPLHF. The CDR3 DNA is TGTGCCAGCAGCTTGGAGGCGGAGATCTCCTCCTATAATTCACCCCTCCACTTT.

This chain uses TRBV5-1 with TRBJ2-7; TRBD1 matches 9 bases. V was pared by 4 bases and J by 5 bases, with 10 bases of the junction left unmatched. CDR1 and CDR2 (germline): SGHRS, YFSETQ. This CDR3 has 15 amino acids. For the CDR3, the DNA is TGCGCCAGCAGCCCCCGGGGGGACAGGGTCCACGAGCAGTACTTC. Translation gives CASSPRGDRVHEQYF.

The chain joins TRBV10-2 to TRBJ1-2, with a weak D call TRBD1 (5 bases). This CDR3 region has 15 residues. The germline V gene encodes CDR1 WSHSY and CDR2 SAAADI. The V end lost 4 bases, the J end lost 6 bases, and 18 bases lay between the germline ends. CDR3 amino acids: CASSATRTLRDGYTF. DNA of the CDR3: TGCGCCAGCAGTGCTACACGAACCCTCAGGGATGGCTACACCTTC.

The chain combines TRBV4-1 with TRBJ2-7; D may be TRBD1 (5 bases). V was cut by 0 bases and J by 7 bases, with 13 bases left in between. Germline-derived CDR1 and CDR2 are MGHRA and YSYEKL. The CDR3 has 14 residues. This chain's CDR3 is CASSQDARAWEQYF. As DNA, the CDR3 is TGCGCCAGCAGCCAAGATGCCAGGGCTTGGGAGCAGTACTTC.

The chain joins TRBV6-1 to TRBJ2-5, with TRBD1 as a possible D gene (5 bases). The J call could be wrong; TRBJ2-7 is a better fit for the DNA end. This CDR3 comprises 12 residues. Germline V gene lookup returns CDR1 MNHNS and CDR2 SASEGT. The CDR3 nucleotides are TGTGCCAGCAGCGGACACCTCTACGAGCAGTACTTC. This translates into CASSGHLYEQYF.

CDR3 sequence: CASSFRGQGNEKLFF. Written as DNA, the CDR3 is TGTGCCAGCAGCTTTAGGGGACAGGGGAATGAAAAACTGTTTTTT. J is TRBJ1-4 and V is TRBV5-6, with TRBD1 matching over 10 bases. Germline CDR1 SGHDT, CDR2 YYEEEE. This CDR3 region has 15 residues. The V segment lost 2 bases and the J segment 5 bases; nucleotides outside the gene matches: 3.

This chain's CDR3 is CASSSGLAGGLVAEQYF. CDR3 DNA: TGTGCCAGCAGTTCGGGACTAGCGGGAGGCCTTGTTGCGGAGCAGTACTTC. This chain links TRBV27 with TRBJ2-7; TRBD2 aligns across 15 bases. This CDR3 region has 17 residues. V lost 4 bases and J lost 7; bases outside the gene matches: 11. Germline assignment: CDR1 MNHEY and CDR2 SMNVEV (reference sequence).

The chain combines TRBV27 with TRBJ1-6; no firm D call. With 6 bases removed from V and 0 bases from J, the gap between germline ends came to 6 bases. Per the germline V gene, CDR1 is MNHEY and CDR2 is SMNVEV (reference sequence). CDR3 length: 14 amino acids. The CDR3 DNA sequence: TGTGCCAGCAGGGGGAGCTCCTATAATTCACCCCTCCACTTT. It translates to CASRGSSYNSPLHF.

This clone was found a few times. The chain links TRBV4-1 to TRBJ1-4; TRBD1 might be the D (5 bases). Trimming removed 1 base from V and 4 bases from J, with 10 bases in between. The CDR3 extends over 15 amino acids. Germline V lookup: CDR1 MGHRA, CDR2 YSYEKL. CDR3 region: CASSQGGTLNEKLFF. The CDR3 nucleotides are TGCGCCAGCAGCCAAGGGGGCACTCTTAATGAAAAACTGTTTTTT.

This clone was seen more than once but under ten times. The chain recombines TRBV6-5 with TRBJ1-3; a weak D match, TRBD1 (6 bases). Germline V CDR1 and CDR2: MNHEY, SVGAGI. V was shortened by 1 base and J by 3 bases, with 10 bases between the two germline ends. The CDR3 runs to 15 residues. CDR3 sequence reads: CASSYFQGNGNTIYF. The CDR3 DNA follows: TGTGCCAGCAGTTACTTTCAGGGGAATGGAAACACCATATATTTT.

The V gene is TRBV19, the J gene TRBJ2-7, with 7 bases matching TRBD2. The ends lost 5 bases at V and 6 bases at J; junction bases unmatched: 10. The germline gives CDR1 LNHDA, CDR2 SQIVND (reference sequence). The length of the CDR3 is 14 residues. CDR3 region: CASSRLAEGGEQYF. The CDR3, as DNA: TGTGCCAGTAGTCGTCTAGCGGAGGGAGGCGAGCAGTACTTC.

The chain carries TRBV29-1 and TRBJ2-7; 7 bases map to TRBD1. V shed 4 bases and J 4 bases; nucleotides not matched to a gene: 10. CDR3 length: 14 residues. Germline CDR1 is SQVTM and CDR2 is ANQGSEA. Here the CDR3 reads CSVVGTEKRYEQYF. CDR3 DNA sequence: TGCAGCGTTGTTGGGACAGAGAAAAGATACGAGCAGTACTTC.

Written as DNA, the CDR3 is TGCGCCAGCAGCGTGGACAGGGGGCGAGTTGATGAGCAGTTCTTC. Translation: CASSVDRGRVDEQFF. The chain is built from TRBV5-1 and TRBJ2-1; TRBD1 agrees at 11 bases. CDR1 is SGHRS and CDR2 is YFSETQ in the germline V gene. V lost 4 bases and J lost 8; bases outside the gene matches: 8. This CDR3 has 15 amino acids.

This chain uses TRBV5-1 with TRBJ2-1, with 7 positions matching TRBD1. The length of the CDR3 is 14 residues. The germline V gene has CDR1 SGHRS and CDR2 YFSETQ. Trimming took 3 bases from V and 3 from J; bases not matched to a gene: 3. The CDR3 DNA reads TGCGCCAGCAGCTCAGGACAGGACTACAATGAGCAGTTCTTC. As protein: CASSSGQDYNEQFF. The whole variable domain, remainder taken from reference TRBV5-1 and TRBJ2-1, is KAGVTQTPRYLIKTRGQQVTLSCSPISGHRSVSWYQQTPGQGLQFLFEYFSETQRNKGNFPGRFSGRQFSNSRSEMNVSTLELGDSALYLCASSSGQDYNEQFFGPGTRLTVL.

DNA of the CDR3: TGCGCCAGCAGCTCACGGACTGTGAACACCGGGGAGCTGTTTTTT. This codes for CASSSRTVNTGELFF. V and J are TRBV5-1 and TRBJ2-2; D is possibly TRBD2 (5 bases). Germline V gives CDR1 SGHRS, CDR2 YFSETQ. V shed 3 bases and J shed 1 base, with 10 bases lying between them. CDR3 size: 15 residues. Full variable domain (missing parts from reference TRBV5-1 and TRBJ2-2): KAGVTQTPRYLIKTRGQQVTLSCSPISGHRSVSWYQQTPGQGLQFLFEYFSETQRNKGNFPGRFSGRQFSNSRSEMNVSTLELGDSALYLCASSSRTVNTGELFFGEGSRLTVL.

This chain joins TRBV6-5 and TRBJ2-1, with D possibly TRBD1 on 7 matching bases. Trimming stripped 0 bases from V and 12 bases from J, with 18 bases between. Germline CDR1 is MNHEY and CDR2 is SVGAGI. This CDR3 is 15 amino acids long. This chain's CDR3 is CASSYSSSQGGGQFF. CDR3 in DNA: TGTGCCAGCAGTTACTCGAGCAGTCAGGGGGGCGGGCAGTTCTTC.

The V gene is TRBV27, the J gene TRBJ1-6; 9 nucleotides agree with TRBD1. With 7 bases clipped from V and 7 bases from J, the junction kept 5 bases outside the gene matches. Looked up from germline, CDR1 is MNHEY and CDR2 is SMNVEV (reference sequence). The CDR3 is made up of 14 amino acids. The CDR3 spells CASKPGQGNSPLHF. CDR3 in DNA: TGTGCCAGCAAACCGGGACAGGGAAATTCACCCCTCCACTTT.

This chain uses TRBV7-2 with TRBJ2-7; TRBD2 matches 7 bases. V was clipped by 3 bases and J by 3 bases; unmatched bases: 14. CDR1 SGHTA and CDR2 FQGNSA come from the germline V gene. The CDR3 consists of 17 residues. The CDR3 reads CASSLRGGTNVDYEQYF. Written as DNA, the CDR3 is TGTGCCAGCAGCTTGAGGGGTGGGACTAACGTTGACTACGAGCAGTACTTC. The variable domain in full, with the rest retrieved from reference TRBV7-2 and TRBJ2-7, is GAGVSQSPSNKVTEKGKDVELRCDPISGHTALYWYRQSLGQGLEFLIYFQGNSAPDKSGLPSDRFSAERTGGSVSTLTIQRTQQEDSAVYLCASSLRGGTNVDYEQYFGPGTRLTVT.

V usage is TRBV5-1 and J usage is TRBJ2-1, with 9 bases lining up with TRBD2. In germline, CDR1 is SGHRS, CDR2 YFSETQ. V was pared by 3 bases and J by 7 bases, with 5 bases of the junction left unmatched. The length of the CDR3 is 14 residues. In DNA form, the CDR3 reads TGCGCCAGCAGCTCGCTAGCGGGGACAAATGAGCAGTTCTTC. Amino acids: CASSSLAGTNEQFF.

As concerns this clone: A junction boundary mismatches the germline segment, possibly from a read error. The same CDR3 is also encoded by other DNA sequences in this sample. V usage is TRBV7-9 and J usage is TRBJ2-7; 9 bases are a match to TRBD1. Germline assignment: CDR1 SEHNR and CDR2 FQNEAQ (reference sequence). This CDR3 is 15 amino acids long. The CDR3 region has the DNA TGCGCCAGCAATCCGGGACAGGGTCGCTCCTACGAGCAGTACTTC. It encodes CASNPGQGRSYEQYF.

The chain links TRBV5-1 to TRBJ2-7; TRBD2 agrees at 7 bases. CDR1 SGHRS and CDR2 YFSETQ come from the germline V gene. After removal of 0 bases from V and 4 bases from J, the junction contained 7 bases not matched to a gene. This CDR3 spans 15 amino acids. The DNA for the CDR3 is TGCGCCAGCAGCTTGGCGGCGGGGGTAGAATACGAGCAGTACTTC. Its protein is CASSLAAGVEYEQYF.

The chain is built from TRBV7-8 and TRBJ2-6; the D gene is possibly TRBD1 (6 bases). This CDR3 is built from 18 residues. Germline CDR1 reads SGHVS; CDR2 reads FQNEAQ. The germline V and J ends were trimmed by 2 bases and 0 bases, with 14 bases remaining between them. The CDR3 bases are TGTGCCAGCAGCTTAATCAGGGGTGTGAGCTCTGGGGCCAACGTCCTGACTTTC. The encoded protein is CASSLIRGVSSGANVLTF. Supplemented by reference TRBV7-8 and TRBJ2-6, the full variable domain reads GAGVSQSPRYKVAKRGQDVALRCDPISGHVSLFWYQQALGQGPEFLTYFQNEAQLDKSGLPSDRFFAERPEGSVSTLKIQRTQQEDSAVYLCASSLIRGVSSGANVLTFGAGSRLTVL.

The chain is built from TRBV5-1 and TRBJ2-1; 8 bases line up with TRBD2. In germline, CDR1 is SGHRS, CDR2 YFSETQ. The CDR3 is made up of 16 amino acids. With V trimmed by 0 bases and J by 4 bases, 6 bases remained unmatched. In DNA form, the CDR3 reads TGCGCCAGCAGCTTGGAGGTCGGGGGGGGGTACAATGAGCAGTTCTTC. It yields the protein CASSLEVGGGYNEQFF.

V is TRBV6-1 and J is TRBJ1-1; 8 bases align to TRBD1. J gave up 2 bases and V 6 bases, and 5 bases lay outside the gene matches. Germline V lookup: CDR1 MNHNS, CDR2 SASEGT. The CDR3 consists of 14 residues. CDR3 nucleotide sequence: TGTGCCAGCAGATCTGGGACAGGAAACACTGAAGCTTTCTTT. The encoded protein is CASRSGTGNTEAFF.

V gene TRBV5-1 combines with J gene TRBJ2-2; TRBD2 matches 10 bases. The CDR3 length is 17 residues. The V segment lost 4 bases and the J segment 7 bases; nucleotides outside the gene matches: 13. Germline loops: CDR1 SGHRS, CDR2 YFSETQ. The CDR3 DNA sequence: TGCGCCAGCAGCGAAGCGACTAGCGGGCCGAGGGGCGGGGAGCTGTTTTTT. This encodes CASSEATSGPRGGELFF.

This chain uses TRBV5-1 with TRBJ2-7; 13 bases agree with TRBD2. Germline V gene data show CDR1 as SGHRS and CDR2 as YFSETQ. CDR3 length: 19 amino acids. With 4 bases clipped from V and 1 base from J, the junction kept 14 bases outside the gene matches. CDR3 sequence reads: CASSIQYPGLAGMSYEQYF. Here the CDR3 DNA reads TGCGCCAGCAGCATCCAATATCCGGGACTAGCGGGAATGTCCTACGAGCAGTACTTC. The full variable domain, with the rest looked up from reference TRBV5-1 and TRBJ2-7, is KAGVTQTPRYLIKTRGQQVTLSCSPISGHRSVSWYQQTPGQGLQFLFEYFSETQRNKGNFPGRFSGRQFSNSRSEMNVSTLELGDSALYLCASSIQYPGLAGMSYEQYFGPGTRLTVT.

This chain links TRBV13 with TRBJ2-1; tentatively, D is TRBD2 (6 bases). CDR3 length equals 12 residues. V lost 5 bases and J 8 bases, leaving 10 bases between the germline ends. Germline lookup yields CDR1 PRHDT and CDR2 FYEKMQ (reference sequence). CDR3 DNA: TGTGCCAGCAGCACCTTAGCGGATGAGCAGTTCTTC. This encodes CASSTLADEQFF.

The chain links TRBV6-1 to TRBJ2-5, with D possibly being TRBD2 (5 bases). This CDR3 region has 13 residues. Germline V CDR1 and CDR2: MNHNS, SASEGT. V lost 2 bases, J lost 4 bases, and 8 bases lay in between. CDR3 in DNA: TGTGCCAGCAGTGAAAGGGAGCGAGAGACCCAGTACTTC. This translates into CASSERERETQYF.

The chain has TRBV28 and TRBJ1-2, with D maybe TRBD1 (6 bases). CDR1 and CDR2 from the germline V gene are MDHEN and SYDVKM. V was shortened by 9 bases and J by 4 bases, with 18 bases between the two germline ends. This CDR3 is 14 amino acids long. CDR3 nucleotides: TGTGCCAGTAGGGGGGGCGGAGTACCCTATGGCTACACCTTC. Protein sequence: CASRGGGVPYGYTF.

The chain links TRBV2 to TRBJ1-5; TRBD1 matches 8 bases. Germline CDR1 and CDR2: SNHLY and FYNNEI. Losses at the gene ends were 6 bases for V and 6 bases for J; bases not matched to a gene: 10. The CDR3 runs 15 residues. As DNA, the CDR3 is TGTGCCAGCAGCGACGACAGGGGCAGCTCTCAGCCCCAGCATTTT. Translation gives CASSDDRGSSQPQHF.

The V and J genes are TRBV5-1 and TRBJ2-7; 10 positions match TRBD1. CDR3 length: 14 amino acids. Trimming at V came to 4 bases and at J to 3 bases, leaving 4 bases not matched to a gene. Per germline, CDR1 SGHRS and CDR2 YFSETQ. This CDR3 reads CASSGGQGLYEQYF. As DNA, the CDR3 is TGCGCCAGCAGCGGGGGACAGGGGCTCTACGAGCAGTACTTC.